The rows below give T cell receptor beta chains drawn from one sample of a study of blood T cells in healthy people across ages. One entry per CDR3 protein, called by TCRdb with MiXCR from the 5' RACE reads. The sample has roughly 1.5 million distinct CDR3 sequences, around 40% seen once. Material for sequencing was blood. All receptors come from a woman younger than 35 in good health. Each CDR3 is given with its conserved first and last residue. D genes are given only for firm matches. Only some rows state a clone size, as once, few, many or a class for expanded clones.

J gene	clone size	D gene	V gene	CDR3 protein	CDR3 DNA
TRBJ1-6	NA	NA	TRBV5-8	CASSRNTGTRNSPLHF	TGTGCCAGCAGCCGAAACACAGGGACTCGGAATTCACCCCTCCACTTT
TRBJ2-7	NA	NA	TRBV9	CVSSVGRNSYEQYF	TGTGTCAGCAGCGTAGGTCGCAATTCCTACGAGCAGTACTTC
TRBJ2-1	NA	NA	TRBV28	CASTLGGVYNEQFF	TGTGCCAGCACCTTAGGGGGGGTCTACAATGAGCAGTTCTTC
TRBJ2-3	NA	TRBD2	TRBV7-2	CASSPISGGAEDTQYF	TGTGCCAGCAGCCCGATCAGCGGGGGGGCCGAAGATACGCAGTATTTT
TRBJ2-5	NA	NA	TRBV20-1	CSAQSGAEYQETQYF	TGCAGTGCTCAGTCCGGGGCAGAGTACCAAGAGACCCAGTACTTC
TRBJ1-1	NA	NA	TRBV12-3/TRBV12-4	CASSSRAYTEAFF	TGTGCCAGCAGTTCCCGAGCTTACACTGAAGCTTTCTTT
TRBJ2-3	NA	NA	TRBV29-1	CSVEDLTDTQYF	TGCAGCGTTGAGGACCTTACAGATACGCAGTATTTT
TRBJ2-4	few	TRBD2	TRBV29-1	CSVEAGGEADDIQYF	TGCAGCGTTGAGGCGGGGGGGGAGGCTGATGACATTCAGTACTTC
TRBJ1-2	NA	NA	TRBV21-1	CASSKALVAGYTF	TGTGCCAGCAGCAAAGCACTGGTGGCCGGCTACACCTTC
TRBJ2-3	few	TRBD2	TRBV7-2	CASKAGMADTQYF	TGTGCCAGCAAAGCGGGGATGGCAGATACGCAGTATTTT
TRBJ2-1	NA	TRBD2	TRBV10-2	CASSTSGGATSPYNEQFF	TGCGCCAGCAGCACTAGCGGGGGGGCTACCAGCCCCTACAATGAGCAGTTCTTC
TRBJ2-7	NA	NA	TRBV14	CASGGTQYNEQYF	TGTGCCAGCGGCGGGACACAATACAATGAGCAGTACTTC
TRBJ1-2	few	TRBD1	TRBV20-1	CSARGAGGAWGYTF	TGCAGTGCTAGAGGCGCAGGGGGCGCGTGGGGCTACACCTTC
TRBJ2-7	NA	NA	TRBV7-2	CASSLVSDGYNEQYF	TGTGCCAGCAGCTTAGTCTCCGATGGGTACAATGAGCAGTACTTC
TRBJ1-2	NA	NA	TRBV19	CASSGQDFYGYTF	TGTGCCAGTAGTGGGCAGGACTTTTATGGCTACACCTTC
TRBJ2-7	few	TRBD2	TRBV25-1	CASREAGGSPHEQYF	TGTGCCAGCAGGGAAGCGGGCGGGAGTCCCCACGAGCAGTACTTC
TRBJ2-1	NA	NA	TRBV6-6	CASSTTWDEQFF	TGTGCCAGCAGCACCACGTGGGATGAGCAGTTCTTC
TRBJ2-7	once	TRBD2	TRBV7-6	CASSLQGLVEQYF	TGTGCCAGCAGCCTACAAGGACTAGTCGAGCAGTACTTC
TRBJ2-7	NA	TRBD2	TRBV4-3	CASSPVHSGPSYEQYF	TGCGCCAGCAGCCCGGTCCATAGCGGGCCATCCTACGAGCAGTACTTC
TRBJ1-4	NA	NA	TRBV12-3/TRBV12-4	CASSRVDNEKLFF	TGTGCCAGCAGTCGGGTAGATAATGAAAAACTGTTTTTT
TRBJ2-3	NA	TRBD2	TRBV27	CASSLFLAGLTDTQYF	TGTGCCAGCAGTTTATTTCTAGCGGGCCTTACAGATACGCAGTATTTT
TRBJ1-2	few	TRBD1	TRBV6-5	CASRRGQGASGYTF	TGTGCCAGCAGACGCGGACAGGGGGCGTCAGGCTACACCTTC